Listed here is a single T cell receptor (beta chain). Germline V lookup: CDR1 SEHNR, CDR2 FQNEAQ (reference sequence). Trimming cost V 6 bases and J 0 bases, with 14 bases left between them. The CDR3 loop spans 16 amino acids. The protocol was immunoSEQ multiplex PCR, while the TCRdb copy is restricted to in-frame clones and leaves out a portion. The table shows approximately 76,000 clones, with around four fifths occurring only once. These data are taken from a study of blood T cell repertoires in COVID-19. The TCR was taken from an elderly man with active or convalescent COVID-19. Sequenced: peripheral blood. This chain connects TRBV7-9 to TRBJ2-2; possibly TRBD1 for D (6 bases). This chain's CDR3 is CASSGQPPSNTGELFF. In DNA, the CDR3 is TGTGCCAGCAGTGGACAGCCCCCCTCGAACACCGGGGAGCTGTTTTTT.